The 12 T cell receptor beta chains reported below all come from one sample, sequenced in a study of T cell repertoires in cytomegalovirus infection. TCRdb reprocessed the reads with MiXCR, giving one entry per CDR3 protein. The sample has hundreds of thousands of distinct CDR3 sequences, 30% to 35% seen once. What these receptors recognize is not known. The specimen was cultured PBMCs, collected from culture after CMV antigen stimulation. Receptors originate from a human donor in good health (CMV status not recorded). Some clones in this sample may be carry-over from other donors' samples.

This sequence joins TRBV7-4 and TRBJ1-2; the D gene is possibly TRBD1 (6 bases). With 5 bases removed from V and 2 bases from J, the gap between germline ends came to 15 bases. Germline CDR1 reads SGHVT; CDR2 reads SQSDAQ. The length of the CDR3 is 15 residues. CDR3 protein: CASSLRQVGNYGYTF. The DNA for the CDR3 is TGTGCCAGCAGCCTTAGACAGGTTGGGAACTATGGCTACACCTTC.

The chain combines TRBV5-6 with TRBJ1-1; TRBD1 agrees at 8 bases. Per germline, CDR1 SGHDT and CDR2 YYEEEE. This CDR3 has 14 amino acids. V was clipped by 5 bases and J by 2 bases; unmatched bases: 5. CDR3 DNA: TGTGCCAGCAGGCCGACAGGGGACAACACTGAAGCTTTCTTT. Its protein is CASRPTGDNTEAFF.

This clonotype came up many times. V is TRBV7-2 and J is TRBJ1-4; possible D gene TRBD1, 6 bases. This CDR3 has 17 amino acids. Germline CDR1 reads SGHTA; CDR2 reads FQGNSA. The germline V and J ends were trimmed by 0 bases and 0 bases, with 11 bases remaining between them. The CDR3 region has the DNA TGTGCCAGCAGCTTAGCGGGACAACTTGCAACTAATGAAAAACTGTTTTTT. This sequence encodes CASSLAGQLATNEKLFF.

This clonotype came up a few times. This sequence joins TRBV4-1 and TRBJ2-1, with a tentative D call TRBD1 (6 bases). This CDR3 is built from 15 residues. Germline V CDR1 and CDR2: MGHRA, YSYEKL. Trimming took off 4 bases at V and 1 base at J, with 11 bases between the two ends. The CDR3 nucleotides are TGCGCCAGCAGCCCCCCGGGACAATCCTACAATGAGCAGTTCTTC. Translated: CASSPPGQSYNEQFF.

This clonotype showed up just a few times. This rearrangement joins TRBV12-3 or TRBV12-4 to TRBJ2-7, with no clear D. V lost 6 bases and J 7 bases, leaving 16 bases between the germline ends. CDR3 size: 13 residues. CDR3 residues: CASSPGGFLEQYF. As DNA, the CDR3 is TGTGCCAGCAGCCCCGGCGGCTTTTTGGAGCAGTACTTC.

In the case of this clonotype: At one of its ends the junction is not consistent with the germline gene, which may arise from a read error. The genes are TRBV7-2 and TRBJ2-2; D gene ambiguous. Germline values: CDR1 SGHTA, CDR2 FQGNSA. The CDR3 consists of 15 residues. The CDR3 sequence is CAGSLDPGITGELFF. The CDR3 DNA follows: TGTGCCGGCAGCTTAGATCCGGGTATCACCGGGGAGCTGTTTTTT.

J is TRBJ1-2 and V is TRBV18; D perhaps matches TRBD1 (6 bases). Deletions cut 2 bases from V and 2 bases from J, with 9 bases between. This CDR3 comprises 14 residues. Looked up from germline, CDR1 is KGHSH and CDR2 is LQKENI. CDR3 bases: TGTGCCAGCTCACCAGTTAGGGGGAACTATGGCTACACCTTC. This encodes CASSPVRGNYGYTF.

The chain uses TRBV5-5 and TRBJ2-7; the D call may be TRBD1 or TRBD2 (5 bases each). The ends were cut back, 4 bases at V and 2 bases at J, with 16 bases in the middle. There are 15 residues in the CDR3. Germline V gene data show CDR1 as SGHKS and CDR2 as YYEKEE (reference sequence). The CDR3 loop reads CASSPRRTGPYEQYF. CDR3 DNA: TGTGCCAGCAGCCCGCGAAGAACGGGACCCTACGAGCAGTACTTC.

This clonotype has only a few counts. The V call is TRBV6-6, the J call TRBJ1-6, with 7 bases matching TRBD1. V trimming: 7 bases; J trimming: 10 bases; junction bases outside the gene matches: 7. The CDR3 consists of 13 residues. Germline V gives CDR1 MNHNY, CDR2 SVGAGI (reference sequence). The CDR3: CASNQGQLSPLHF. CDR3 coding DNA: TGTGCCAGCAATCAGGGACAGCTATCACCCCTCCACTTT.

This clonotype was recorded a few times. The CDR3 loop is CASSPRAGFTLRNTEAFF. The CDR3 nucleotides are TGTGCCAGCAGCCCGCGAGCTGGGTTTACCCTACGCAACACTGAAGCTTTCTTT. The J gene is TRBJ1-1, the V gene TRBV5-6, with D hard to call. V was pared by 4 bases and J by 2 bases, with 24 bases between. The CDR3 consists of 18 residues. Per germline, CDR1 SGHDT and CDR2 YYEEEE.

This chain connects TRBV7-8 to TRBJ2-1, with D possibly matching TRBD2 (6 bases). This CDR3 has 15 amino acids. Trimming took 1 base from V and 5 from J, leaving 12 bases between them. CDR1 is SGHVS, CDR2 FQNEAQ, per germline. The CDR3, as DNA: TGTGCCAGCAGCTTAGAGCGGCTAGCGAACAATGAGCAGTTCTTC. Protein product: CASSLERLANNEQFF.

This CDR3 is CASSLSSSGRSYNEQFF. DNA of the CDR3: TGTGCCAGCAGTTTATCTTCTAGCGGGAGGTCCTACAATGAGCAGTTCTTC. V and J are TRBV27 and TRBJ2-1; 11 nucleotides line up with TRBD2. The junction had 2 bases not matched to a gene; V was cut back by 0 bases and J by 1 base. Germline CDR1 MNHEY, CDR2 SMNVEV (reference sequence). The CDR3 is 17 residues long.